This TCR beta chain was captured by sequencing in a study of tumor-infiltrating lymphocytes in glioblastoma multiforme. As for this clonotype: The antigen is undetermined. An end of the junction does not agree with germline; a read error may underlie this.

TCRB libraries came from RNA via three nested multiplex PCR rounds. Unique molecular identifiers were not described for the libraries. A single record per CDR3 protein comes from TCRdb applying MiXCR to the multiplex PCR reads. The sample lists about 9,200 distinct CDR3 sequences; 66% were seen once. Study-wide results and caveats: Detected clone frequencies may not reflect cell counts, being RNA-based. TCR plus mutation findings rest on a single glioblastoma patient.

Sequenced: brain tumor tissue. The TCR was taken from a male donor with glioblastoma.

This CDR3 is CNANPGHTNSNQPQHF. CDR3 nucleotides: TGCAATGCTAATCCGGGACACACAAATAGCAATCAGCCCCAGCATTTT. This chain joins TRBV20-1 and TRBJ1-5, with D possibly TRBD1 on 6 matching bases. Germline CDR1 reads DFQATT; CDR2 reads SNEGSKA (reference sequence). This CDR3 has 16 residues.